This is a list of T cell receptor beta chains from one sample in a study of PD-L1 blockade in urothelial cancer. The assay was immunoSEQ multiplex PCR, and TCRdb's table has in-frame clones only and misses some. Of tens of thousands of clones listed, 87% are singletons. This specimen consisted of PBMCs, obtained around atezolizumab (anti-PD-L1) treatment. The receptors here all came from an older woman with urothelial cancer. CDR3s include the opening cysteine and the closing phenylalanine or tryptophan. The D gene is left open where the match is weak. A clone size is listed for some rows: how often the clone was seen (once, few, many), or a class if it is expanded.

d_call	v_call	clone_size	j_call	cdr3_aa	cdr3_nt
TRBD1	TRBV27	NA	TRBJ2-2	CASSTTGGRELFF	TGTGCCAGCAGTACAACAGGGGGTCGGGAGCTGTTTTTT
TRBD1	TRBV5-6	NA	TRBJ2-2	CASSADRGGGTGELFF	TGTGCCAGCAGCGCCGACAGGGGTGGCGGCACCGGGGAGCTGTTTTTT
NA	TRBV6-5	once	TRBJ1-1	CASSYSFGLKGTEAFF	TGTGCCAGCAGTTACTCATTCGGACTGAAGGGCACTGAAGCTTTCTTT
TRBD1	TRBV6-4	NA	TRBJ1-2	CASSGAGGQGGYTF	TGTGCCAGCAGTGGAGCAGGGGGCCAAGGTGGCTACACCTTC
NA	TRBV23-1	once	TRBJ1-5	CASSQSRRPGSTFLRGNQPQHF	TGCGCCAGCAGTCAATCGCGGAGACCGGGAAGTACCTTTCTCCGGGGCAATCAGCCCCAGCATTTT
TRBD1	TRBV5-6	NA	TRBJ2-1	CASSSSVTGFNEQFF	TGTGCCAGCAGCTCCTCGGTGACAGGGTTTAATGAGCAGTTCTTC
TRBD1	TRBV19	once	TRBJ1-4	CASRRGTGAFNEKLFF	TGTGCCAGTAGGAGAGGGACAGGGGCCTTTAATGAAAAACTGTTTTTT
TRBD2	TRBV10-3	NA	TRBJ2-7	CAISVSGSSYEQYF	TGTGCCATCAGTGTTAGCGGGAGTTCCTACGAGCAGTACTTC
TRBD2	TRBV2	NA	TRBJ2-7	CASRPPGLVVLVQYF	TGTGCCAGCAGGCCGCCGGGACTAGTGGTTTTAGTGCAGTACTTC
TRBD2	TRBV9	once	TRBJ2-5	CASSVVGGHQETQYF	TGTGCCAGCAGCGTAGTGGGAGGGCACCAAGAGACCCAGTACTTC
TRBD1	TRBV19	NA	TRBJ2-1	CASSPDRGNEQFF	TGTGCCAGTAGCCCCGACAGGGGCAATGAGCAGTTCTTC
NA	TRBV11-2	NA	TRBJ2-1	CASSPSRVGDEQFF	TGTGCCAGCAGCCCCTCGCGGGTGGGCGATGAGCAGTTCTTC
NA	TRBV10-3	NA	TRBJ2-3	CAISERARVGYKADTQYF	TGTGCCATCAGTGAGCGGGCCAGGGTGGGGTATAAAGCAGATACGCAGTATTTT
TRBD1	TRBV29-1	NA	TRBJ2-7	CSVVRGTGGSYEQYF	TGCAGCGTGGTCCGTGGGACAGGGGGAAGCTACGAGCAGTACTTC
TRBD1	TRBV6-5	few	TRBJ1-3	CASSTGTGSGNTIYF	TGTGCCAGCAGTACAGGGACAGGCTCTGGAAACACCATATATTTT
TRBD2	TRBV7-2	NA	TRBJ2-5	CASSSGLASQETQYF	TGTGCCAGCAGCTCGGGACTAGCTTCTCAAGAGACCCAGTACTTC
NA	TRBV19	NA	TRBJ1-2	CATQEDRRHGYTF	TGTGCCACTCAGGAGGACCGACGTCATGGCTACACCTTC
NA	TRBV27	NA	TRBJ1-1	CASSLSVTNEAFF	TGTGCCAGCAGTTTATCCGTAACAAATGAAGCTTTCTTT
TRBD2	TRBV19	NA	TRBJ2-7	CASTSSGSNHEQYF	TGTGCCAGTACCTCAAGCGGGAGTAACCACGAGCAGTACTTC
NA	TRBV10-3	NA	TRBJ2-7	CAISEFKTGTTSKQYF	TGTGCCATCAGTGAATTCAAGACAGGGACAACTAGCAAGCAGTACTTC
TRBD1	TRBV7-2	NA	TRBJ2-7	CASRLGDRAHEQYF	TGTGCCAGCAGATTAGGGGACAGGGCCCACGAGCAGTACTTC
NA	TRBV11-2	NA	TRBJ2-7	CASSSSVRSYEQYF	TGTGCCAGCAGCTCTTCGGTGAGGTCCTACGAGCAGTACTTC
NA	TRBV6-6	NA	TRBJ2-7	CASSPGVNEQYF	TGTGCCAGCAGTCCAGGCGTGAACGAGCAGTACTTC
NA	TRBV20-1	NA	TRBJ1-1	CSARKENEAFF	TGCAGTGCTAGGAAGGAGAACGAAGCTTTCTTT
TRBD1	TRBV11-1	NA	TRBJ2-7	CASSLRDSSYEQYF	TGTGCCAGCAGCCTCCGGGACAGCTCCTACGAGCAGTACTTC
NA	TRBV5-1	NA	TRBJ2-7	CASSLGGFEQYF	TGCGCCAGCAGCTTGGGAGGGTTCGAGCAGTACTTC
TRBD2	TRBV2	NA	TRBJ2-3	CASSDSGGSTDTQYF	TGTGCCAGCAGTGATTCGGGGGGGAGCACAGATACGCAGTATTTT
NA	TRBV11-2	NA	TRBJ2-7	CASRRTYEQYF	TGTGCCAGCAGGAGAACCTACGAGCAGTACTTC
TRBD1	TRBV25-1	NA	TRBJ2-5	CASSATGPQETQYF	TGTGCCAGCAGTGCGACAGGGCCCCAAGAGACCCAGTACTTC
TRBD1	TRBV7-6	NA	TRBJ1-1	CASSSQGANTEAFF	TGTGCCAGCAGTTCACAGGGGGCGAACACTGAAGCTTTCTTT
TRBD2	TRBV5-4	NA	TRBJ2-1	CASSSSGTIYNEQFF	TGTGCCAGCAGCAGTTCTGGGACTATCTACAATGAGCAGTTCTTC
NA	TRBV27	NA	TRBJ2-1	CASSSKLANEQFF	TGTGCCAGCAGTTCCAAACTAGCAAATGAGCAGTTCTTC
TRBD2	TRBV9	NA	TRBJ2-3	CASSVGGSGGTDTQYF	TGTGCCAGCAGCGTAGGGGGTAGCGGGGGCACAGATACGCAGTATTTT
NA	TRBV5-1	NA	TRBJ2-2	CASSLEAGAGELFF	TGCGCCAGCAGCTTGGAAGCAGGGGCCGGGGAGCTGTTTTTT
TRBD1	TRBV18	NA	TRBJ2-7	CASSPPGQGYYEQYF	TGTGCCAGCTCACCCCCCGGACAGGGTTATTACGAGCAGTACTTC
NA	TRBV20-1	few	TRBJ1-2	CSASRGEGYTF	TGCAGTGCTAGCAGGGGAGAAGGCTACACCTTC
NA	TRBV28	NA	TRBJ2-7	CASTIPGVYEQYF	TGTGCCAGCACCATCCCCGGAGTCTACGAGCAGTACTTC
NA	TRBV7-2	NA	TRBJ2-7	CASSLGQAGAYEQYF	TGTGCCAGCAGCTTAGGACAGGCCGGAGCCTACGAGCAGTACTTC
NA	TRBV1	NA	TRBJ2-1	CTSSPGLATYNEQFF	TGCACCAGCAGCCCTGGACTAGCGACATACAATGAGCAGTTCTTC
TRBD1	TRBV9	medium-sized	TRBJ1-5	CASSGGQGAGQPQHF	TGTGCCAGCAGCGGGGGACAGGGGGCAGGTCAGCCCCAGCATTTT
TRBD1	TRBV5-6	NA	TRBJ2-1	CASSVGTGQIYNEQFF	TGTGCCAGCAGCGTGGGAACGGGACAGATCTACAATGAGCAGTTCTTC
NA	TRBV5-8	NA	TRBJ1-5	CASSLGVSSNQPQHF	TGTGCCAGCAGCTTGGGAGTGAGTAGCAATCAGCCCCAGCATTTT
NA	TRBV9	few	TRBJ1-6	CASSVEPGNSPLHF	TGTGCCAGCAGCGTCGAGCCTGGTAATTCACCCCTCCACTTT
NA	TRBV9	NA	TRBJ2-7	CASSVVAGKDYEQYF	TGTGCCAGCAGCGTAGTGGCAGGGAAGGACTACGAGCAGTACTTC
NA	TRBV19	NA	TRBJ2-2	CASSPIQNTGELFF	TGTGCCAGTAGTCCCATACAAAACACCGGGGAGCTGTTTTTT
TRBD1	TRBV9	NA	TRBJ2-6	CASRGGGRSGANVLTF	TGTGCCAGCAGAGGGGGCGGCCGCTCTGGGGCCAACGTCCTGACTTTC
TRBD1	TRBV28	NA	TRBJ2-1	CASSFEGTVFSNEQFF	TGTGCCAGCAGTTTCGAGGGGACAGTCTTTAGTAATGAGCAGTTCTTC
TRBD2	TRBV7-9	NA	TRBJ2-5	CASSAQTSGVRETQYF	TGTGCCAGCAGCGCACAGACTAGCGGGGTCCGGGAGACCCAGTACTTC
NA	TRBV4-1	NA	TRBJ1-1	CASSQDGVYLAFF	TGCGCCAGCAGCCAAGATGGAGTATACTTAGCTTTCTTT
NA	TRBV10-3	NA	TRBJ1-1	CAISEFPGGPDTEAFF	TGTGCCATCAGTGAGTTCCCCGGCGGGCCCGACACTGAAGCTTTCTTT
NA	TRBV9	NA	TRBJ2-2	CASSLEGGFTGELFF	TGTGCCAGCAGCTTGGAGGGTGGATTCACCGGGGAGCTGTTTTTT